The clone carrying this TCR beta chain is deemed medium-sized. Antigen specificity is unknown. Primers included in the PCR were 60 Vbeta and 13 Jbeta primers. Repertoires were generated with immunoSEQ multiplex PCR, while TCRdb's copy carries only in-frame clones and drops some. The table records about 120,000 clones, roughly 80% of them present only once. This record comes from a study of cytomegalovirus exposure and HLA in healthy donors. Regarding the study as a whole: Immune exposure data for these donors was limited to CMV serostatus. Common viral pathogens seemed to be connected with several of the most significant clusters, according to a later analysis.

Germline assignment: CDR1 SGDLS and CDR2 YYNGEE. V was shortened by 0 bases and J by 0 bases, with 10 bases between the two germline ends. The CDR3 sequence is 17 residues long. V is TRBV9 and J is TRBJ2-6; a weak D match, TRBD1 (5 bases). Source material: PBMCs. This TCR came from a man aged 50 or older in good health and CMV-seropositive. CDR3 nucleotide sequence: TGTGCCAGCAGCGTAGAGGGGATTAGCTCTGGGGCCAACGTCCTGACTTTC. This sequence encodes CASSVEGISSGANVLTF.